This T cell receptor beta chain comes out of a study of response to subunit inactivated influenza vaccine. This clonotype was counted between two and nine times. TCRdb reanalysed the RT-PCR reads using MiXCR and keeps one entry per CDR3 protein. The sample records 400,000 to 650,000 distinct CDR3 sequences, about 7.2% being singletons. Looked up from germline, CDR1 is MGHDK and CDR2 is SYGVNS. V shed 1 base and J shed 2 bases, with 9 bases lying between them. The CDR3 loop spans 14 amino acids. The V call is TRBV25-1, the J call TRBJ2-7; the D gene could be TRBD1 or TRBD2 (5 bases each). This sequence was found in a man between 50 and 69 years old who received an inactivated influenza vaccine. Specimen: PBMCs from blood, collected about 23 months after vaccination. The CDR3 DNA is TGTGCCAGCAGTGAATTCGAGGGACCCTACGAGCAGTACTTC. This translates into CASSEFEGPYEQYF.